This T cell receptor (beta chain) originates from a study of shared clonotypes between healthy human individuals (dated by TCRdb to about 2020). Regarding the complete study: Three men and a couple of women, aged 18 to 49 years, made up the cohort. Per donor, leukapheresis produced somewhere between about 0.9 and 9 billion PBMCs. Different laboratories and diverse techniques were used to prepare libraries and sequence TCR repertoires, to increase sequencing depth and limit assay-specific biases. The study deeply sequenced blood TCR repertoires of roughly five healthy adults to estimate repertoire size and the extent of clonotype sharing between individuals. For each donor, three plates each were used for CD4 naive and CD4 memory, two plates were used for CD8 naive, and one plate was used for CD8 memory.

The investigation overall reported the following: Larger estimated clonotype richness was generally found for naive subsets than for memory subsets. Compared with non-shared clonotypes, the clonotypes found in all four sorted-subset donors had higher generation probabilities. Rarefaction of sorted-subset datasets indicated incomplete sequencing despite the large sequencing depth. Sampling was limited to blood, and TCR repertoires in tissue likely differ from TCR repertoires in blood. Because the study included only a small number of donors, the genetic and exposure-history diversity represented was limited. Pairwise subsampling indicated that sequencing depth was expected to affect the degree of clonotype sharing among donors. Sharing across four donors was observed for roughly 5% of naive CD4, 3% to 3.5% of naive CD8, roughly 2.3% of memory CD4, and less than 0.45% of memory CD8 clonotypes.

The donors were healthy, HIV-negative adults with no recently reported acute infections or vaccinations. Every donor was a Caucasian adult residing in Nashville, Tennessee, USA. CD4+ T cells were enriched by magnetic negative selection, after which naive cells were positively selected on CD45RA and the negative fraction was taken as the memory subset. Blood was obtained by leukapheresis, after which PBMCs were separated by Ficoll-Histopaque density gradient centrifugation and cryopreserved in liquid nitrogen vapor phase. Analytical flow cytometry was used to check the purity and quantity of every magnetically sorted T cell population. Each sorted fraction had its genomic DNA isolated and then quantified by UV absorbance on a Nanodrop 2000c. The germline V gene (reference sequence) yields LNHDA for CDR1 and SQIVND for CDR2. From cysteine to phenylalanine, the CDR3 is 13 amino acids long. Only the CDR3 region is kept as DNA, spanning 39 bases read in frame from base 1. V and J are trimmed by 5 bases and 6 bases, and the gene matches miss 6 bases of the junction.

TCR CDR3 regions were amplified from genomic DNA by multiplex PCR using the deep immunoSEQ assay. Extracted genomic DNA from each cell subset was spread evenly across all wells of several immunoSEQ 96-well plates, with each plate serving as a replicate. Each replicate PCR for sorted subsets received around 200 ng genomic DNA, equal to about 30,000 T cell genomes. Purified libraries were measured with a Qubit 3.0 fluorometer, size-checked on a Bioanalyzer 2100, and measured again with the KAPA Library Quantification kit. Each immunoSEQ 96-well plate was sequenced on its own single-read 150-cycle Illumina NextSeq 550 flow cell. Per the authors' processing: Because the immunoSEQ output included only junctional sequences and no quality scores, the filtering could not be the same as the filtering used for full-length reads. To assign V/J genes and CDR3, sequences were annotated against IMGT germline references using PyIR, a Python wrapper for IgBLAST v1.9. Reads were removed for weak V/J assignments (E-value above 1e-6), missing CDR3, stop codons, out-of-frame junctions, or ambiguous translated residues. V3J clonotypes were defined as sequences sharing the same inferred V gene, J gene, and CDR3 amino acid sequence. The percentage overlap between two repertoires was calculated by dividing the number of shared unique clonotypes by the size of the smaller repertoire. Repertoire richness was assessed with RTK rarefaction, the Chao1 estimator, and Recon v2.1 estimates of unobserved clonotypes. Generation probabilities for all TCRbeta clonotypes obtained by the gDNA method from a handful of donors were computed using OLGA. Imported from immuneACCESS, the table was reduced by TCRdb to in-frame sequences with V and J called. These copies leave out some clones; in studies compared against another copy, an unresolved V gene accounts for under half, and the cause of the remainder is not known. D and trimming were read from the DNA, whereas the V and J calls and clone size are those reported in that table. The sample records 2 million to 2.5 million clones, around 95% of which are singletons. The biggest ten clones account for over 0.1% of the sample.

About this clone itself: The antigen it binds to is not known. No much larger clonotype is one base removed from it; base qualities were not supplied.

Specimen: naive CD4+ T cells sorted from blood. Read against the paper, the sample's cell subset or site label means: CD45RA+ positively selected. This TCR was recovered from a man younger than 35 in good health. This sequence uses TRBV19 and TRBJ2-7, with TRBD1 identical over 8 junction bases. CDR3 protein: CASSERTGFEQYF. The DNA sequence follows: TGTGCCAGTAGTGAGAGGACAGGGTTCGAGCAGTACTTC.